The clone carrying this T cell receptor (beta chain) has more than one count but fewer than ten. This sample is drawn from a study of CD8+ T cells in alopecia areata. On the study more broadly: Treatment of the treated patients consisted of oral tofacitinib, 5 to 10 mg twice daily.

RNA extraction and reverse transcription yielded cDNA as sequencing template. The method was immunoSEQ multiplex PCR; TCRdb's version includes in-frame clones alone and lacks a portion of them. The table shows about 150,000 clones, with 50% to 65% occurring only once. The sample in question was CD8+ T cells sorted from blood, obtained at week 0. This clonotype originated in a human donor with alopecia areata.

As DNA, the CDR3 is TGCAGCGTCTCATGGACAGGGTGGGGTGAGCAGTTCTTC. It yields the protein CSVSWTGWGEQFF. The rearrangement links TRBV29-1 to TRBJ2-1; TRBD1 matches 8 bases. With 6 bases clipped from V and 9 bases from J, the junction kept 10 bases outside the gene matches. CDR1 is SQVTM, CDR2 ANQGSEA, per germline. The CDR3 contains 13 residues.